Detailed here is one TCR beta chain. The antigen is undetermined. The sample belongs to a study of CD8 T cells in Susac syndrome. The germline V and J ends were trimmed by 4 bases and 7 bases, with 5 bases remaining between them. The CDR3 extends over 11 amino acids. From germline, CDR1 is PRHDT and CDR2 FYEKMQ (reference sequence). General study results and limits: Clonal expansion of Susac CD8+ cells peaked in TEMRA cells, and it also peaked in active patients.

When the RNA was reverse transcribed, random hexamers were used with an input of roughly 0.5 to 1 ug. TCRdb reprocessed the immunoSEQ multiplex PCR reads with MiXCR, giving one entry per CDR3 protein. The sample yields 200,000 or so distinct CDR3 sequences, 85% to 95% seen once. The T cells that were sequenced for TCR beta were CD8+ and CD4+ cells from blood. This TCR derives from a human donor with Susac syndrome. The rearrangement joins TRBV13 to TRBJ2-1; D unclear. The source material was CD8+ T cells from PBMCs. The CDR3 DNA reads as TGTGCCAGCAGCTCGTGGAATGAGCAGTTCTTC. This translates into CASSSWNEQFF.